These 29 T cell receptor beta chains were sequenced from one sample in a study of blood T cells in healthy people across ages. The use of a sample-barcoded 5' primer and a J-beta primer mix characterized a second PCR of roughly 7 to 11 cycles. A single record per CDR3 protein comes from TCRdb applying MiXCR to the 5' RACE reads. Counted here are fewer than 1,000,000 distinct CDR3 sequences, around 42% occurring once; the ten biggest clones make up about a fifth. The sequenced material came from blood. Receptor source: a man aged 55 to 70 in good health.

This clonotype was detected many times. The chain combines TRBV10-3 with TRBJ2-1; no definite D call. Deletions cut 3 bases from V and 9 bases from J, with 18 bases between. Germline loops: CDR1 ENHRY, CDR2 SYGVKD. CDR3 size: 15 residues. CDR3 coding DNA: TGTGCCATCAGTGATCCTGGCATCACCTCTGGTGAGCAGTTCTTC. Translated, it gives CAISDPGITSGEQFF.

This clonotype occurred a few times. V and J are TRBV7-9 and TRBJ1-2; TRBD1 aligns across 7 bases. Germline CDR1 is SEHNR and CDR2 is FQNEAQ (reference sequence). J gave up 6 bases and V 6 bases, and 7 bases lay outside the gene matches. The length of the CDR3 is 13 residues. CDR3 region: CASRSDRANGYTF. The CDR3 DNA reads TGTGCCAGCAGGTCCGACAGGGCAAATGGCTACACCTTC.

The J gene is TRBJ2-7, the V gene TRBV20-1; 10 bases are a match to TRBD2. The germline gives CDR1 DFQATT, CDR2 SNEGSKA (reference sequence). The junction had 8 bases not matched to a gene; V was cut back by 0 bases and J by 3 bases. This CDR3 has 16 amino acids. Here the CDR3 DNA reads TGCAGTGCTAGAGATCGGCTAGCGGGGGCCCGCTACGAGCAGTACTTC. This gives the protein CSARDRLAGARYEQYF.

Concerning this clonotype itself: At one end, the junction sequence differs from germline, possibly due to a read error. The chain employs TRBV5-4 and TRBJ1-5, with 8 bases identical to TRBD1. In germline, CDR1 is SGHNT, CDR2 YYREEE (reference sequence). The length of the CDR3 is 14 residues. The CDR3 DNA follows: TGTGCCAGCAGCAGGCAGGGGGCGAATCGGCCCCAGCATTTT. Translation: CASSRQGANRPQHF. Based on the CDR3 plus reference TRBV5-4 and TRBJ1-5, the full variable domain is ETGVTQSPTHLIKTRGQQVTLRCSSQSGHNTVSWYQQALGQGPQFIFQYYREEENGRGNFPPRFSGLQFPNYSSELNVNALELDDSALYLCASSRQGANRPQHFGDGTRLSIL.

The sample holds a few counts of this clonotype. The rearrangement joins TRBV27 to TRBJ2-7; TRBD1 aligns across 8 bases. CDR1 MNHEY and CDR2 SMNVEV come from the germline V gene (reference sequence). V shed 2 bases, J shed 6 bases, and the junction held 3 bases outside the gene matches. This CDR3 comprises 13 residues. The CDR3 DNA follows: TGTGCCAGCAGTTTAGACAGGGGATTCGAGCAGTACTTC. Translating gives CASSLDRGFEQYF.

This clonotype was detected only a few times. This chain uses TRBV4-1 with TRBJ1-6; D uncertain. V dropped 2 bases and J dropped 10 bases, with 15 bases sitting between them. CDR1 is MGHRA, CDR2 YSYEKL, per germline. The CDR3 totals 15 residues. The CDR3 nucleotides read TGCGCCAGCAGCCAAAACCCCTCCAGAGGCTCACCCCTCCACTTT. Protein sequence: CASSQNPSRGSPLHF.

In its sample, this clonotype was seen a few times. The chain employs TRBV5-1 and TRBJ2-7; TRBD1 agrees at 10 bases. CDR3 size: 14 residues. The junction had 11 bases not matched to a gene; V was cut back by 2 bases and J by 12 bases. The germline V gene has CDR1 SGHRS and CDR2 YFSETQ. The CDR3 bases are TGCGCCAGCAGCTTAGAGACAGGGGGCGAGGGCGTGTACTTC. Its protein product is CASSLETGGEGVYF.

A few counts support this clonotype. This chain's CDR3 is CASSQAGVVTYEQYF. The CDR3, as DNA: TGCGCCAGCAGCCAAGCTGGGGTTGTAACCTACGAGCAGTACTTC. The chain has TRBV4-1 and TRBJ2-7; D is unresolved. CDR1 is MGHRA, CDR2 YSYEKL, per germline. This CDR3 spans 15 amino acids. V was clipped by 1 base and J by 2 bases, with 12 bases between them.

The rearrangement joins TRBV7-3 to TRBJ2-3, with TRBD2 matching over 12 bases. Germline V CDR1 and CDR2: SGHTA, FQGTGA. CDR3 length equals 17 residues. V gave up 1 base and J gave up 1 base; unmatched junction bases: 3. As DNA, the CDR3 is TGTGCCAGCAGCTTAAGGACTAGCGGGGCTCGCACAGATACGCAGTATTTT. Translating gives CASSLRTSGARTDTQYF.

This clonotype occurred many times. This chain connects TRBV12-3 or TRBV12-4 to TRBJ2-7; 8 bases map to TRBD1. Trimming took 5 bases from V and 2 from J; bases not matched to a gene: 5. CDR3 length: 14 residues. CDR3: CASSPTGQAYEQYF. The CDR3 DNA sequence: TGTGCCAGCAGTCCCACGGGACAGGCCTACGAGCAGTACTTC.

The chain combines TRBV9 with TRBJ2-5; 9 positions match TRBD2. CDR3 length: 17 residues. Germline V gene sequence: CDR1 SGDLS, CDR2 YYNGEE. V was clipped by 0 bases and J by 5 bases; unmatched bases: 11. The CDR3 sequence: CASSVARERGAPETQYF. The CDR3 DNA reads TGTGCCAGCAGCGTAGCCCGTGAGCGGGGGGCTCCCGAGACCCAGTACTTC.

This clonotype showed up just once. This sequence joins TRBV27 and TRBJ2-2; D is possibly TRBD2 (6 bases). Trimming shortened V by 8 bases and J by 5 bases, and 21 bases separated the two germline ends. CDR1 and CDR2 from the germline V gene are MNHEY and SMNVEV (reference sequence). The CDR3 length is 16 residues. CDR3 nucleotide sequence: TGTGCCAGCCATTCCTTGGCGGCCGCGGGGACCGGGGAGCTGTTTTTT. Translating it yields CASHSLAAAGTGELFF.

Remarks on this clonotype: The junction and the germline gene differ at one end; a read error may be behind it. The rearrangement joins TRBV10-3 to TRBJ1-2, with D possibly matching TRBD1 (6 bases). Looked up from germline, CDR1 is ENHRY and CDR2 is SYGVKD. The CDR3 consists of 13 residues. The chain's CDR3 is CAITGTPGYGYTF. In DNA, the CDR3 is TGTGCGATCACAGGGACCCCGGGCTATGGCTACACCTTC.

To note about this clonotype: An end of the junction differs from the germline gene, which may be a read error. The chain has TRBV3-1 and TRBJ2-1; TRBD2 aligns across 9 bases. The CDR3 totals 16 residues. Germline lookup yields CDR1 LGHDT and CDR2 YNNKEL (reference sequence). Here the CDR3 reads CAGSQEGRGGFDEQFF. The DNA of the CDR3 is TGTGCCGGCAGCCAAGAAGGGCGGGGGGGCTTTGATGAGCAGTTCTTC.

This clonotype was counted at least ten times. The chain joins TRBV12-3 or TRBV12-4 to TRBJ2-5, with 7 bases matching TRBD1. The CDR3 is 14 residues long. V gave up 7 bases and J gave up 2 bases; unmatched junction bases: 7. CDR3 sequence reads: CASTRTGGQETQYF. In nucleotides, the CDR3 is TGTGCCAGCACCCGGACAGGCGGGCAAGAGACCCAGTACTTC.

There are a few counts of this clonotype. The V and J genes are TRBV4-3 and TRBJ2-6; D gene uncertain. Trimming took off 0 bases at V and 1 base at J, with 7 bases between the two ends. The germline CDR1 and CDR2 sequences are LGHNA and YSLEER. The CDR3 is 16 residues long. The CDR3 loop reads CASSQEPLSGANVLTF. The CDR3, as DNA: TGCGCCAGCAGCCAAGAACCCTTGTCTGGGGCCAACGTCCTGACTTTC.

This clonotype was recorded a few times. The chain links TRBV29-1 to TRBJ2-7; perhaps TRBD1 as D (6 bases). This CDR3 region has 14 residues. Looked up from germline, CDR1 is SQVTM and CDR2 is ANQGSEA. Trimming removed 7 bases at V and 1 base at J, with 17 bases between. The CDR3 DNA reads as TGCAGCGCTGTGACAGGCAAGACGTCCTACGAGCAGTACTTC. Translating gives CSAVTGKTSYEQYF.

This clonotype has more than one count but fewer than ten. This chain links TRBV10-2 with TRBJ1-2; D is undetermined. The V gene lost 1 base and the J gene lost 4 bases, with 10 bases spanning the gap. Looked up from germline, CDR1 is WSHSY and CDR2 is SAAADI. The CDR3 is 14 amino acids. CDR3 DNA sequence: TGCGCCAGCAGTGAGTACGGGAACGGCTATGGCTACACCTTC. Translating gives CASSEYGNGYGYTF.

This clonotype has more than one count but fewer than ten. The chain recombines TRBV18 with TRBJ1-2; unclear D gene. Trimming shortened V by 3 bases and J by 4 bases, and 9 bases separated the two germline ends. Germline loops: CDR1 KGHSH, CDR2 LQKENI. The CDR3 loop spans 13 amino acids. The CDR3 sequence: CASSPRRVYGYTF. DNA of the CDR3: TGTGCCAGCTCACCTCGTAGAGTCTATGGCTACACCTTC. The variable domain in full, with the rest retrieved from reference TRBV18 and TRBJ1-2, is NAGVMQNPRHLVRRRGQEARLRCSPMKGHSHVYWYRQLPEEGLKFMVYLQKENIIDESGMPKERFSAEFPKEGPSILRIQQVVRGDSAAYFCASSPRRVYGYTFGSGTRLTVV.

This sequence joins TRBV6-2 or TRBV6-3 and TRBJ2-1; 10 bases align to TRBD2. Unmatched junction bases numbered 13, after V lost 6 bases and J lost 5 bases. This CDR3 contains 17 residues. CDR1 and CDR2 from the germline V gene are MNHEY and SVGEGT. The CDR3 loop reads CASRDGTSVPANNEQFF. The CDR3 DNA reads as TGTGCCAGCAGGGACGGGACTAGCGTCCCTGCGAACAATGAGCAGTTCTTC.

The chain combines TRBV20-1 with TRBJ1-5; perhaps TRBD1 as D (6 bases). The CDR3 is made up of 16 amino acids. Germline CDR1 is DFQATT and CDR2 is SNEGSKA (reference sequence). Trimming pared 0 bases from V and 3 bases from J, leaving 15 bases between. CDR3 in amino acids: CSAREARQVSNQPQHF. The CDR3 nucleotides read TGCAGTGCTAGAGAGGCCCGACAGGTTTCCAATCAGCCCCAGCATTTT.

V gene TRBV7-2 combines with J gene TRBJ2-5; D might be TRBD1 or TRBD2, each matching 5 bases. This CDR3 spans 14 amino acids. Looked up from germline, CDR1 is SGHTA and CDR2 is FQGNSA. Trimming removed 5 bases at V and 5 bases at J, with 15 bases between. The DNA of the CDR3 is TGTGCCAGCAGCCGACAGCCGGAGGTGGAGACCCAGTACTTC. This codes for CASSRQPEVETQYF.

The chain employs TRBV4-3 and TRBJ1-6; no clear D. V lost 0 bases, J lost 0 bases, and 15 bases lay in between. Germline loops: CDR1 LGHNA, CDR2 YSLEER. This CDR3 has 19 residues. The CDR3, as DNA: TGCGCCAGCAGCCAAGAGGAGTTTGGGGTTTCCTCCTATAATTCACCCCTCCACTTT. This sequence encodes CASSQEEFGVSSYNSPLHF.

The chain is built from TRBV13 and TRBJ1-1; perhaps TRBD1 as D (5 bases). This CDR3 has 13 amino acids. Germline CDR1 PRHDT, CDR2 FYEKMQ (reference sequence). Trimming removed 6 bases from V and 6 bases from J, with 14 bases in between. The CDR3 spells CASRPRQQPEAFF. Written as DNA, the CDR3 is TGTGCCAGCAGACCTAGACAGCAGCCTGAAGCTTTCTTT.

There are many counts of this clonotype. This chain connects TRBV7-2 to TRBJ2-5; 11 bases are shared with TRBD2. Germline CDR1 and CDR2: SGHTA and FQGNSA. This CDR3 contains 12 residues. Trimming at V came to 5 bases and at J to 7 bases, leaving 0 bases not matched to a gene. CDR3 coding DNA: TGTGCCAGCAGCGGGACTAGCGGGACCCAGTACTTC. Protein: CASSGTSGTQYF.

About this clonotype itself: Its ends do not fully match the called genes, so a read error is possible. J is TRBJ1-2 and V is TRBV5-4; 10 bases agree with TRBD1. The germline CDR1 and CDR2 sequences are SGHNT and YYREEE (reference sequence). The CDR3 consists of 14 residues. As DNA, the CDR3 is TGTGCCAGCAGGAAAGGGACAGGGGACTATGGCTGCACCTTC. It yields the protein CASRKGTGDYGCTF.

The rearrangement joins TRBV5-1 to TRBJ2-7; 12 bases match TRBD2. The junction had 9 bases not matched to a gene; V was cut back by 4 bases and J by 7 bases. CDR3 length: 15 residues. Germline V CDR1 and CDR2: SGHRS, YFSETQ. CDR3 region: CASSRTSGGHNEQYF. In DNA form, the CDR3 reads TGCGCCAGCAGCCGCACTAGCGGGGGGCACAATGAGCAGTACTTC. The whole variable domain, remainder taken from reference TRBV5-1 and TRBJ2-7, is KAGVTQTPRYLIKTRGQQVTLSCSPISGHRSVSWYQQTPGQGLQFLFEYFSETQRNKGNFPGRFSGRQFSNSRSEMNVSTLELGDSALYLCASSRTSGGHNEQYFGPGTRLTVT.

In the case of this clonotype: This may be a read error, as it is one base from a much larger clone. The CDR3 here is CASSVRQGRDIQYF. The DNA for the CDR3 is TGTGCCAGCAGCGTGCGACAGGGGCGAGACATTCAGTACTTC. The rearrangement links TRBV7-2 to TRBJ2-4; 8 positions match TRBD1. CDR3 length: 14 amino acids. V was pared by 5 bases and J by 8 bases, with 8 bases of the junction left unmatched. Germline V gene sequence: CDR1 SGHTA, CDR2 FQGNSA.

DNA for the CDR3: TGCAGTGCTCGCTGGACAGCCCAAGAGACCCAGTACTTC. Its translation: CSARWTAQETQYF. The chain recombines TRBV20-1 with TRBJ2-5; possible D gene TRBD1, 6 bases. Germline CDR1 and CDR2: DFQATT and SNEGSKA (reference sequence). This CDR3 comprises 13 residues. Trimming shortened V by 5 bases and J by 1 base, and 11 bases separated the two germline ends.